One sample yielded the 21 T cell receptor beta chains listed below, sequenced in a study of blood T cell repertoires in COVID-19. TCRdb's copy holds only in-frame clones and misses some; the assay was immunoSEQ multiplex PCR. Seen here are about 35,000 clones, about 90% observed once, and the top ten hold roughly 44%. What was sequenced was peripheral blood. These receptors all stem from a human donor in a cohort sampled during active COVID-19.

The rearrangement joins TRBV18 to TRBJ1-4; D possibly corresponds to TRBD1 (6 bases). Germline V CDR1 and CDR2: KGHSH, LQKENI. V was cut by 1 base and J by 0 bases, with 12 bases left in between. This CDR3 contains 17 residues. The CDR3 is CASSPLTGPSTNEKLFF. CDR3 in DNA: TGTGCCAGCTCACCACTAACAGGGCCCTCAACTAATGAAAAACTGTTTTTT.

The genes are TRBV5-1 and TRBJ1-4, with TRBD1 matching 7 bases. This CDR3 has 14 residues. Germline V gene lookup returns CDR1 SGHRS and CDR2 YFSETQ. V lost 4 bases and J lost 4; bases outside the gene matches: 4. CDR3 in amino acids: CASSLTGNNEKLFF. The DNA for the CDR3 is TGCGCCAGCAGCCTGACAGGGAATAATGAAAAACTGTTTTTT.

The chain recombines TRBV6-1 with TRBJ1-6; D uncertain. The CDR3 sequence is 17 residues long. The V gene's germline CDR1 is MNHNS and CDR2 SASEGT. V was trimmed by 4 bases and J by 1 base, leaving 14 bases between them. Here the CDR3 DNA reads TGTGCCAGCAGTGCGGGAGGTAGTTGGTCCTATAATTCACCCCTCCACTTT. This sequence encodes CASSAGGSWSYNSPLHF.

This clone was counted only a few times. This rearrangement joins TRBV4-3 to TRBJ2-7; maybe TRBD2 (5 bases). The V and J ends lost 0 bases and 0 bases respectively, with 15 bases between them. The CDR3 has 17 residues. Germline lookup yields CDR1 LGHNA and CDR2 YSLEER. Here the CDR3 DNA reads TGCGCCAGCAGCCAAGATCGGGTTCTCGGGGACTCCTACGAGCAGTACTTC. Protein sequence: CASSQDRVLGDSYEQYF.

V and J are TRBV11-2 and TRBJ2-7; TRBD2 agrees at 7 bases. Germline CDR1 is SGHAT and CDR2 is FQNNGV. V trimming: 4 bases; J trimming: 6 bases; junction bases outside the gene matches: 3. This CDR3 comprises 12 residues. The CDR3 protein is CASSWEGSEQYF. The CDR3 DNA follows: TGTGCCAGCAGCTGGGAGGGATCCGAGCAGTACTTC.

V and J are TRBV19 and TRBJ1-2; 7 bases fit TRBD1. In germline, CDR1 is LNHDA, CDR2 SQIVND (reference sequence). The CDR3 runs 13 residues. V shed 7 bases, J shed 3 bases, and the junction held 5 bases outside the gene matches. In nucleotides, the CDR3 is TGTGCCAGTACCCTTGGACAGGACTATGGCTACACCTTC. Translating it yields CASTLGQDYGYTF.

This sequence joins TRBV6-5 and TRBJ2-5, with D perhaps TRBD1 (5 bases). The germline V gene encodes CDR1 MNHEY and CDR2 SVGAGI. V was shortened by 0 bases and J by 0 bases, with 11 bases between the two germline ends. The CDR3 is 16 amino acids. Written as DNA, the CDR3 is TGTGCCAGCAGTTACTCTGCAGGGCCGTACCAAGAGACCCAGTACTTC. It is translated as CASSYSAGPYQETQYF.

The J gene is TRBJ1-5, the V gene TRBV19, with 12 bases matching TRBD1. V lost 7 bases to trimming and J lost 6 bases; unmatched junction nucleotides: 10. In germline, CDR1 is LNHDA, CDR2 SQIVND (reference sequence). This CDR3 region has 16 residues. CDR3 in DNA: TGTGCCAGTACCCAGGGACAGGGGGCGCGAGGTCAGCCCCAGCATTTT. The encoded protein is CASTQGQGARGQPQHF.

V and J are TRBV28 and TRBJ2-4; TRBD1 agrees at 11 bases. The CDR3 loop spans 14 amino acids. Looked up from germline, CDR1 is MDHEN and CDR2 is SYDVKM. With 4 bases clipped from V and 6 bases from J, the junction kept 2 bases outside the gene matches. CDR3 sequence reads: CASSWGTGGNIQYF. As DNA, the CDR3 is TGTGCCAGCAGTTGGGGGACAGGGGGAAACATTCAGTACTTC.

This chain uses TRBV7-2 with TRBJ1-4; D may be TRBD1 (5 bases). This CDR3 contains 14 residues. The V end was cut by 1 base, the J end by 7 bases, with 10 bases between. From germline, CDR1 is SGHTA and CDR2 FQGNSA. CDR3 region: CASSLGSGGEKLFF. The DNA of the CDR3 is TGTGCCAGCAGCTTAGGGAGCGGGGGTGAAAAACTGTTTTTT. The full variable domain, completed using reference TRBV7-2 and TRBJ1-4, is GAGVSQSPSNKVTEKGKDVELRCDPISGHTALYWYRQSLGQGLEFLIYFQGNSAPDKSGLPSDRFSAERTGGSVSTLTIQRTQQEDSAVYLCASSLGSGGEKLFFGSGTQLSVL.

CDR3 in amino acids: CASSQDRTYNEQFF. CDR3 sequence (DNA): TGCGCCAGCAGCCAGGACAGAACCTACAATGAGCAGTTCTTC. The rearrangement joins TRBV4-1 to TRBJ2-1; D may be TRBD1 (6 bases). Trimming shortened V by 3 bases and J by 2 bases, and 8 bases separated the two germline ends. The CDR3 has 14 residues. Germline V lookup: CDR1 MGHRA, CDR2 YSYEKL.

This chain links TRBV6-5 with TRBJ1-6; D not resolved. Trimming took 8 bases from V and 7 from J, leaving 18 bases between them. This CDR3 has 15 amino acids. CDR1 and CDR2 (germline): MNHEY, SVGAGI. In nucleotides, the CDR3 is TGTGCCAGCCGGGAGGGCCAAATCAACAATTCACCCCTCCACTTT. Amino acid sequence: CASREGQINNSPLHF.

The chain carries TRBV3-1 (or the pseudogene TRBV3-2) and TRBJ2-3; D perhaps matches TRBD2 (6 bases). Trimming removed 3 bases at V and 0 bases at J, with 13 bases between. The CDR3 extends over 16 amino acids. CDR1 is LGHDT and CDR2 is YNNKEL in the germline V gene (reference sequence). The CDR3 loop reads CASSHGLALSTDTQYF. The CDR3 coding sequence is TGTGCCAGCAGCCATGGCCTAGCGTTGAGCACAGATACGCAGTATTTT.

J is TRBJ2-7 and V is TRBV18, with D possibly TRBD1 on 6 matching bases. V lost 3 bases and J 2 bases, leaving 14 bases between the germline ends. Germline assignment: CDR1 KGHSH and CDR2 LQKENI. CDR3 length: 15 residues. CDR3 residues: CASSPASRGPYEQYF. CDR3 bases: TGTGCCAGCTCACCGGCCAGCAGGGGCCCCTACGAGCAGTACTTC.

The V gene is TRBV15, the J gene TRBJ1-1; D possibly corresponds to TRBD1 (5 bases). Germline V gene lookup returns CDR1 LNHNV and CDR2 YYDKDF (reference sequence). Trimming pared 0 bases from V and 4 bases from J, leaving 9 bases between. CDR3 size: 14 residues. As DNA, the CDR3 is TGTGCCACCAGCAGAGATTTCGGGGGCACTGAAGCTTTCTTT. This encodes CATSRDFGGTEAFF.

This clone was seen a single time. This CDR3 reads CASNPSGGSSYEQYF. CDR3 DNA sequence: TGTGCCAGTAATCCTAGCGGGGGGAGCTCCTACGAGCAGTACTTC. The rearrangement uses TRBV19 and TRBJ2-7; 11 bases agree with TRBD2. Germline V gene sequence: CDR1 LNHDA, CDR2 SQIVND (reference sequence). This CDR3 has 15 amino acids. V trimming: 7 bases; J trimming: 0 bases; junction bases outside the gene matches: 5.

The genes are TRBV4-1 and TRBJ2-2; possible D gene TRBD1, 6 bases. V was trimmed by 4 bases and J by 2 bases, leaving 11 bases between them. The CDR3 length is 15 residues. The germline V gene has CDR1 MGHRA and CDR2 YSYEKL. The CDR3 bases are TGCGCCAGCAGCCCGGTGGACAGCAACACCGGGGAGCTGTTTTTT. Amino acids: CASSPVDSNTGELFF.

This clone was seen a single time. The chain employs TRBV19 and TRBJ2-5, with TRBD2 identical over 10 bases. Germline V gene sequence: CDR1 LNHDA, CDR2 SQIVND (reference sequence). The CDR3 sequence is 15 residues long. J lost 5 bases, V lost 3 bases, and 6 bases had no gene match. CDR3 region: CASSIASGGGETQYF. The CDR3 nucleotides read TGTGCCAGTAGTATTGCTAGCGGGGGCGGCGAGACCCAGTACTTC.

The chain uses TRBV15 and TRBJ1-4; 7 bases match TRBD1. CDR3 size: 16 residues. Germline assignment: CDR1 LNHNV and CDR2 YYDKDF (reference sequence). Trimming cost V 2 bases and J 0 bases; bases outside gene matches: 3. The CDR3 nucleotides are TGTGCCACCAGCAGAAGTCAGGGGGCAACTAATGAAAAACTGTTTTTT. Its translation is CATSRSQGATNEKLFF.

The chain joins TRBV19 to TRBJ2-7, with TRBD2 identical over 7 bases. The CDR3 is 15 amino acids. Germline CDR1 reads LNHDA; CDR2 reads SQIVND (reference sequence). The V gene end was trimmed by 7 bases and the J gene end by 5 bases; junction bases not matched to a gene: 14. Here the CDR3 DNA reads TGTGCCAGTACCCCATACGGGGGGAGTTCCGACGAGCAGTACTTC. Translated, it gives CASTPYGGSSDEQYF.

The V and J genes are TRBV28 and TRBJ2-7; the match to TRBD1 covers 7 bases. Germline V gene data show CDR1 as MDHEN and CDR2 as SYDVKM. Losses at the gene ends were 5 bases for V and 2 bases for J; bases not matched to a gene: 6. CDR3 length equals 14 residues. CDR3 DNA sequence: TGTGCCAGCAGTCGACCAGGGGGAACCTACGAGCAGTACTTC. It encodes CASSRPGGTYEQYF.